These 23 T cell receptor beta chains came from one sample sequenced in a study of T cells in Graves' hyperthyroidism and ophthalmopathy. RNA transcripts were the template for amplifying TCR beta CDR3 regions. The primer set for the first-round RT-PCR of the TCR CDR3 was HTBI. TCRdb fed the multiplex PCR reads into MiXCR, producing one record per CDR3 protein. This sample yields 390,000 or so distinct CDR3 sequences, of which roughly 14% are seen a single time; approximately 13% belongs to the top ten. Sequencing input: blood. These TCRs come from a man in his late teens or twenties with Graves' ophthalmopathy.

This clonotype showed up many times. The chain joins TRBV2 to TRBJ1-4; D is uncertain. Between the trimmed V and J ends, which lost 1 base and 4 bases, there was a span of 7 bases. This CDR3 is built from 14 residues. Germline V gene lookup returns CDR1 SNHLY and CDR2 FYNNEI. Written as DNA, the CDR3 is TGTGCCAGCAGTGAAGATTTCGTTAATGAAAAACTGTTTTTT. The encoded protein is CASSEDFVNEKLFF. The whole variable domain, remainder taken from reference TRBV2 and TRBJ1-4, is EPEVTQTPSHQVTQMGQEVILRCVPISNHLYFYWYRQILGQKVEFLVSFYNNEISEKSEIFDDQFSVERPDGSNFTLKIRSTKLEDSAMYFCASSEDFVNEKLFFGSGTQLSVL.

The rearrangement uses TRBV7-2 and TRBJ2-6; D unresolved. CDR1 is SGHTA, CDR2 FQGNSA, per germline. The CDR3 loop spans 17 amino acids. V was clipped by 4 bases and J by 0 bases, with 13 bases between them. CDR3 bases: TGTGCCAGCAGCTCCGACGAATTCCTCTCTGGGGCCAACGTCCTGACTTTC. Translating gives CASSSDEFLSGANVLTF.

A note on this clonotype: At one end, the junction sequence differs from germline, possibly due to a read error. The chain employs TRBV3-1 and TRBJ2-5; no clear D gene. The germline V gene has CDR1 LGHDT and CDR2 YNNKEL (reference sequence). The CDR3 covers 12 residues. Written as DNA, the CDR3 is TGCGCCAGCAGTGAGACCCAAGAGACCCAGTACTTC. It is translated as CASSETQETQYF.

This clonotype was seen repeatedly, ten times or more. J is TRBJ2-1 and V is TRBV24-1, with TRBD2 matching 9 bases. V lost 1 base, J lost 9 bases, and 9 bases stayed unmatched. This CDR3 has 16 amino acids. The germline CDR1 and CDR2 sequences are KGHDR and SFDVKD. CDR3 in amino acids: CATSDLGREGPGEQFF. The CDR3 DNA reads TGTGCCACCAGTGATTTAGGGCGGGAGGGCCCGGGTGAGCAGTTCTTC.

This clonotype has a count of ten or more. The chain combines TRBV20-1 with TRBJ2-1; unclear D gene. There are 15 residues in the CDR3. Germline CDR1 reads DFQATT; CDR2 reads SNEGSKA (reference sequence). The V and J ends lost 0 bases and 1 base respectively, with 10 bases between them. CDR3 coding DNA: TGCAGTGCTAGAGATCTTGCGCCATCCTACAATGAGCAGTTCTTC. Encoded protein: CSARDLAPSYNEQFF.

This clonotype was found a few times. The chain employs TRBV27 and TRBJ2-1, with 9 bases that match TRBD1. This CDR3 has 16 amino acids. Germline V lookup: CDR1 MNHEY, CDR2 SMNVEV (reference sequence). Trimming took 3 bases from V and 9 from J; bases not matched to a gene: 12. CDR3 loop: CASSLHRGRRNGEQFF. In nucleotides, the CDR3 is TGTGCCAGCAGTTTGCACAGGGGGCGGCGTAACGGTGAGCAGTTCTTC.

The chain has TRBV27 and TRBJ2-7, with D unclear. Germline CDR1 MNHEY, CDR2 SMNVEV (reference sequence). The V end lost 6 bases, the J end lost 0 bases, and 12 bases lay between the germline ends. The CDR3 extends over 14 amino acids. The CDR3: CASSFRRSSYEQYF. CDR3 coding DNA: TGTGCCAGCAGCTTCCGACGGAGCTCCTACGAGCAGTACTTC.

This clonotype appeared a few times. This may be a read error: a much more frequent sequence differs by one nucleotide. The chain's CDR3 is CASSPTPGLGETQYF. In DNA, the CDR3 is TGTGCCAGCAGCCCTACACCGGGACTAGGAGAGACCCAGTACTTC. The rearrangement joins TRBV7-9 to TRBJ2-5, with TRBD2 matching over 8 bases. Germline V gene lookup returns CDR1 SEHNR and CDR2 FQNEAQ (reference sequence). This CDR3 has 15 residues. The junction had 9 bases not matched to a gene; V was cut back by 5 bases and J by 4 bases.

CDR3 coding DNA: TGTGCCAGCAGCTTAAGTTTGGGGGGAGGAACTGAAGCTTTCTTT. It is translated as CASSLSLGGGTEAFF. The chain recombines TRBV7-2 with TRBJ1-1, with D possibly being TRBD1 (5 bases). Deletions cut 2 bases from V and 5 bases from J, with 15 bases between. The length of the CDR3 is 15 residues. CDR1 is SGHTA and CDR2 is FQGNSA in the germline V gene.

This clonotype was detected ten times or more. The J gene is TRBJ2-3, the V gene TRBV6-1; TRBD1 or TRBD2 may be the D gene (5 bases each). This CDR3 spans 20 amino acids. Germline lookup yields CDR1 MNHNS and CDR2 SASEGT. V lost 0 bases and J 0 bases, leaving 22 bases between the germline ends. The CDR3 region is CASSEAIRGLDDSSTDTQYF. The CDR3 bases are TGTGCCAGCAGTGAAGCGATCCGGGGCCTAGACGATTCTAGCACAGATACGCAGTATTTT.

In this sample, this clonotype turned up many times. The V call is TRBV7-8, the J call TRBJ1-4; 10 nucleotides line up with TRBD1. The germline gives CDR1 SGHVS, CDR2 FQNEAQ. There are 18 residues in the CDR3. The J segment lost 0 bases and the V segment lost 0 bases, leaving 4 bases of the junction unmatched. The CDR3 loop is CASSLARDRGATNEKLFF. CDR3 coding DNA: TGTGCCAGCAGCTTAGCCCGGGACAGGGGAGCAACTAATGAAAAACTGTTTTTT. The full variable domain, its missing parts supplied by reference TRBV7-8 and TRBJ1-4, is GAGVSQSPRYKVAKRGQDVALRCDPISGHVSLFWYQQALGQGPEFLTYFQNEAQLDKSGLPSDRFFAERPEGSVSTLKIQRTQQEDSAVYLCASSLARDRGATNEKLFFGSGTQLSVL.

The table lists this clonotype with a few counts. Written as DNA, the CDR3 is TGTGCTAGTGGTTTGGGGGAAAGCACAGATACGCAGTATTTT. Its translation: CASGLGESTDTQYF. The rearrangement joins TRBV12-5 to TRBJ2-3; D remains unclear. CDR1 and CDR2 from the germline V gene are LGHNT and FRNRAP. The CDR3 runs 14 residues. V gave up 1 base and J gave up 0 bases, with 5 bases separating them.

V and J are TRBV19 and TRBJ2-3; D is uncertain. The germline V and J ends were trimmed by 5 bases and 6 bases, with 15 bases remaining between them. Germline CDR1 and CDR2: LNHDA and SQIVND (reference sequence). CDR3 size: 14 residues. This chain's CDR3 is CASSDRAETDTQYF. The CDR3 DNA is TGTGCCAGTAGTGACCGGGCTGAAACTGATACGCAGTATTTT.

This clonotype showed up just a few times. V usage is TRBV20-1 and J usage is TRBJ1-4; 7 positions match TRBD1. The CDR3 totals 12 residues. The germline gives CDR1 DFQATT, CDR2 SNEGSKA (reference sequence). CDR3: CSRDSLNEKLFF. The CDR3 DNA sequence: TGCAGCCGGGACAGCCTTAATGAAAAACTGTTTTTT.

This clonotype was seen repeatedly, ten times or more. The genes are TRBV7-6 and TRBJ2-7; D remains unclear. V shed 5 bases and J shed 12 bases, with 17 bases lying between them. The CDR3 length is 12 residues. Per the germline V gene, CDR1 is SGHVS and CDR2 is FNYEAQ. The CDR3: CASSGTLTSVYF. The DNA for the CDR3 is TGTGCCAGCAGCGGAACACTTACGAGTGTGTACTTC. The full variable domain, in which reference TRBV7-6 and TRBJ2-7 provide the parts outside the CDR3, is GAGVSQSPRYKVTKRGQDVALRCDPISGHVSLYWYRQALGQGPEFLTYFNYEAQQDKSGLPNDRFSAERPEGSISTLTIQRTEQRDSAMYRCASSGTLTSVYFGPGTRLTVT.

The CDR3 protein is CASSIGQGGEQYF. CDR3 in DNA: TGTGCCAGTAGTATTGGTCAGGGTGGCGAGCAGTACTTC. The chain is built from TRBV19 and TRBJ2-7; D possibly corresponds to TRBD1 (5 bases). Germline assignment: CDR1 LNHDA and CDR2 SQIVND (reference sequence). Trimming removed 3 bases from V and 6 bases from J, with 12 bases in between. The CDR3 runs 13 residues.

This clonotype came up many times. The chain uses TRBV10-3 and TRBJ2-7; D gene uncertain. Between the trimmed V and J ends, which lost 5 bases and 4 bases, there was a span of 6 bases. This CDR3 is built from 11 residues. CDR1 is ENHRY, CDR2 SYGVKD, per germline. The CDR3 region is CAISKQYEQYF. The CDR3 coding sequence is TGTGCCATCAGTAAACAGTACGAGCAGTACTTC.

The chain links TRBV29-1 to TRBJ1-2; the D is unclear. The CDR3 runs to 12 residues. Germline lookup yields CDR1 SQVTM and CDR2 ANQGSEA. Trimming removed 6 bases from V and 4 bases from J, with 12 bases in between. The CDR3 DNA sequence: TGCAGCGTCGACTCGACCCTCTATGGCTACACCTTC. Translation: CSVDSTLYGYTF.

This clonotype occurred many times. The chain links TRBV11-3 to TRBJ1-1, with D unclear. Looked up from germline, CDR1 is SGHNT and CDR2 is YENEEA. This CDR3 region has 12 residues. V was trimmed by 1 base and J by 11 bases, leaving 11 bases between them. The DNA for the CDR3 is TGTGCCAGCAGCTTAGTTGGGTCCGTTGCTTTCTTT. Protein product: CASSLVGSVAFF.

This clonotype was seen a handful of times. The V call is TRBV30, the J call TRBJ1-1; D is uncertain. Germline V gene sequence: CDR1 GTSNPN, CDR2 SVGIG (reference sequence). Between the trimmed V and J ends, which lost 0 bases and 3 bases, there was a span of 8 bases. The CDR3 has 13 residues. In DNA, the CDR3 is TGTGCCTGGAGTGTATCCCTCGACACTGAAGCTTTCTTT. Translated: CAWSVSLDTEAFF.

This clonotype was seen ten or more times. This chain joins TRBV7-2 and TRBJ1-2; D ambiguous. Trimming took off 5 bases at V and 0 bases at J, with 7 bases between the two ends. Germline V gene sequence: CDR1 SGHTA, CDR2 FQGNSA. This CDR3 has 13 residues. Here the CDR3 DNA reads TGTGCCAGCAGCCCTAGAACTAACTATGGCTACACCTTC. This gives the protein CASSPRTNYGYTF.

The chain employs TRBV5-6 and TRBJ2-5, with TRBD1 identical over 8 bases. The junction had 18 bases not matched to a gene; V was cut back by 1 base and J by 4 bases. CDR3 size: 19 residues. Germline CDR1 and CDR2: SGHDT and YYEEEE. CDR3 loop: CASSLSVPYTQGAIETQYF. Written as DNA, the CDR3 is TGTGCCAGCAGCTTGTCGGTCCCGTACACTCAGGGGGCGATAGAGACCCAGTACTTC.

The chain links TRBV15 to TRBJ1-5, with a possible D match to TRBD1 (6 bases). The CDR3 contains 14 residues. The germline V gene has CDR1 LNHNV and CDR2 YYDKDF (reference sequence). Trimming pared 4 bases from V and 5 bases from J, leaving 12 bases between. CDR3 amino acids: CATSNDRTDQPQHF. CDR3 DNA: TGTGCCACCAGCAACGACAGGACGGATCAGCCCCAGCATTTT.